This entry lists 27 T cell receptor beta chains sequenced from one sample in a study of CD8 T cells in ankylosing spondylitis. MiXCR, run by TCRdb on the 5' RACE reads, gives a single entry per CDR3 protein. The sample lists some 800,000 distinct CDR3 sequences, about an eighth occurring once. Overall study results and limits: There was a TCR beta motif, made of several highly homologous variants, that appeared characteristic of ankylosing spondylitis blood.

No antigen has been assigned to these receptors. The sequenced sample was blood, either unsorted or a sorted T cell fraction (not recorded which). The receptors stem from a male donor with ankylosing spondylitis.

This clonotype was seen a few times. This sequence joins TRBV10-3 and TRBJ2-7; 10 bases align to TRBD1. J lost 4 bases, V lost 4 bases, and 7 bases had no gene match. Germline loops: CDR1 ENHRY, CDR2 SYGVKD. The CDR3 totals 15 residues. The CDR3 reads CAISVRQGAAYEQYF. The DNA for the CDR3 is TGTGCCATCAGTGTACGACAGGGGGCAGCTTACGAGCAGTACTTC.

This chain connects TRBV12-3 or TRBV12-4 to TRBJ2-1, with 7 bases that match TRBD1. The CDR3 contains 14 residues. Trimming removed 5 bases from V and 2 bases from J; junction bases left unmatched: 3. The CDR3 loop is CASSPGQAYNEQFF. CDR3 DNA: TGTGCCAGCAGTCCCGGACAGGCCTACAATGAGCAGTTCTTC.

The chain is built from TRBV6-5 and TRBJ1-2; D gene unclear. This CDR3 comprises 12 residues. With 6 bases removed from V and 4 bases from J, the gap between germline ends came to 9 bases. CDR1 MNHEY and CDR2 SVGAGI come from the germline V gene. For the CDR3, the DNA is TGTGCCAGCAGACGGGTAGGCTATGGCTACACCTTC. It codes for CASRRVGYGYTF.

In this sample, this clonotype turned up many times. This chain joins TRBV7-2 and TRBJ2-7; D gene ambiguous. V gave up 5 bases and J gave up 0 bases, with 8 bases separating them. Per germline, CDR1 SGHTA and CDR2 FQGNSA. This CDR3 contains 13 residues. The CDR3 protein is CASSPFSSYEQYF. CDR3 nucleotides: TGTGCCAGCAGCCCTTTTAGCTCCTACGAGCAGTACTTC.

The sample holds a few counts of this clonotype. The chain links TRBV29-1 to TRBJ2-1; 13 nucleotides line up with TRBD2. Germline CDR1 is SQVTM and CDR2 is ANQGSEA. Unmatched junction bases numbered 3, after V lost 3 bases and J lost 1 base. This CDR3 contains 16 residues. The CDR3 DNA sequence: TGCAGCGTTGACCCGACTAGCGGGAGGTCCTACAATGAGCAGTTCTTC. Translated, it gives CSVDPTSGRSYNEQFF.

The gene calls are TRBV20-1 and TRBJ2-5, with a possible D match to TRBD2 (6 bases). This CDR3 region has 13 residues. Germline CDR1 reads DFQATT; CDR2 reads SNEGSKA (reference sequence). The V end lost 5 bases, the J end lost 5 bases, and 15 bases lay between the germline ends. The DNA of the CDR3 is TGCAGTGCTTCCTACGGCGGGGCGGAGACCCAGTACTTC. Residues: CSASYGGAETQYF.

The chain uses TRBV7-2 and TRBJ2-1; 11 bases line up with TRBD2. The length of the CDR3 is 15 residues. The germline CDR1 and CDR2 sequences are SGHTA and FQGNSA. After removal of 4 bases from V and 4 bases from J, the junction contained 3 bases not matched to a gene. The CDR3, as DNA: TGTGCCAGCAGCTGGAGGACTAGCGGGTACAATGAGCAGTTCTTC. Translation: CASSWRTSGYNEQFF.

This clonotype was detected ten times or more. This chain uses TRBV7-9 with TRBJ2-2, with D hard to call. Germline V gene data show CDR1 as SEHNR and CDR2 as FQNEAQ (reference sequence). V was shortened by 0 bases and J by 4 bases, with 9 bases between the two germline ends. The CDR3 extends over 15 amino acids. The CDR3 DNA is TGTGCCAGCAGCTTAGCGACGGGTTTCACCGGGGAGCTGTTTTTT. This sequence encodes CASSLATGFTGELFF.

This chain links TRBV5-6 with TRBJ2-3; D is possibly TRBD1 or TRBD2 (5 bases each). The CDR3 sequence is 16 residues long. Germline V gene lookup returns CDR1 SGHDT and CDR2 YYEEEE. Trimming took 1 base from V and 0 from J, leaving 12 bases between them. The CDR3 loop reads CASSLRGGTSTDTQYF. The CDR3 nucleotides are TGTGCCAGCAGCTTGAGGGGTGGGACCAGCACAGATACGCAGTATTTT.

This clonotype was seen at least ten times. The V gene is TRBV12-3 or TRBV12-4, the J gene TRBJ2-2; D gene ambiguous. V was clipped by 2 bases and J by 4 bases, with 5 bases between them. The CDR3 contains 13 residues. CDR3 nucleotides: TGTGCCAGCAGTTTATGGGGCACCGGGGAGCTGTTTTTT. Translation gives CASSLWGTGELFF.

The chain couples TRBV5-1 to TRBJ2-7; no clear D gene. The length of the CDR3 is 14 residues. CDR1 is SGHRS and CDR2 is YFSETQ in the germline V gene. V lost 4 bases and J 4 bases, leaving 15 bases between the germline ends. The CDR3 here is CASSPQAGMYEQYF. The CDR3, as DNA: TGCGCCAGCAGCCCCCAGGCTGGTATGTACGAGCAGTACTTC.

This clonotype was seen at least ten times. The genes are TRBV30 and TRBJ1-5, with unresolved D. The CDR3 length is 14 residues. Trimming cost V 2 bases and J 0 bases, with 8 bases left between them. Germline V lookup: CDR1 GTSNPN, CDR2 SVGIG (reference sequence). The CDR3: CAWSPPNSNQPQHF. As DNA, the CDR3 is TGTGCCTGGAGTCCCCCGAATAGCAATCAGCCCCAGCATTTT.

V is TRBV6-1 and J is TRBJ1-1; D might be TRBD1 (5 bases). Trimming pared 7 bases from V and 0 bases from J, leaving 15 bases between. Germline CDR1 is MNHNS and CDR2 is SASEGT. The length of the CDR3 is 15 residues. The DNA of the CDR3 is TGTGCCAGCACCCCTAGGGGAGATTTGAACACTGAAGCTTTCTTT. Amino acids: CASTPRGDLNTEAFF.

This chain connects TRBV20-1 to TRBJ2-3; 8 bases fit TRBD2. V lost 3 bases to trimming and J lost 7 bases; unmatched junction nucleotides: 3. This CDR3 has 12 residues. Germline CDR1 DFQATT, CDR2 SNEGSKA (reference sequence). The CDR3 nucleotides are TGCAGTGCTAGCGGGAGGGCATATACGCAGTATTTT. Residues: CSASGRAYTQYF.

V and J are TRBV6-1 and TRBJ2-7; possibly TRBD1 for D (6 bases). The CDR3 consists of 13 residues. Germline V gene lookup returns CDR1 MNHNS and CDR2 SASEGT. V lost 6 bases to trimming and J lost 6 bases, with 15 bases between them. DNA for the CDR3: TGTGCCAGCAGCAACAGGGTTCGTATCGAGCAGTACTTC. Residues: CASSNRVRIEQYF.

This clonotype was detected only a few times. The chain is built from TRBV20-1 and TRBJ1-4; tentatively, D is TRBD1 (6 bases). The ends were cut back, 7 bases at V and 7 bases at J, with 16 bases in the middle. Germline CDR1 and CDR2: DFQATT and SNEGSKA (reference sequence). This CDR3 comprises 13 residues. The CDR3 sequence is CSGLRGGVEKLFF. The CDR3 DNA follows: TGCAGTGGTTTGAGGGGGGGCGTTGAAAAACTGTTTTTT.

This clonotype has at least ten counts. This chain uses TRBV29-1 with TRBJ2-1; TRBD2 agrees at 13 bases. CDR3 length: 14 residues. J gave up 9 bases and V 8 bases, and 10 bases lay outside the gene matches. CDR1 and CDR2 from the germline V gene are SQVTM and ANQGSEA. The CDR3, as DNA: TGCAGCTCCCGATCAGGACTAGCGGGAGCTGAGCAGTTCTTC. Translated: CSSRSGLAGAEQFF.

This clonotype was counted a few times. V gene TRBV5-6 combines with J gene TRBJ2-5; D remains unclear. Germline assignment: CDR1 SGHDT and CDR2 YYEEEE. The CDR3 is 13 residues long. V lost 0 bases, J lost 2 bases, and 5 bases lay in between. The CDR3 region is CASSLDQQETQYF. CDR3 nucleotide sequence: TGTGCCAGCAGCTTGGACCAGCAAGAGACCCAGTACTTC.

The CDR3 bases are TGCGCCAGCAGCTTGACGGCTCTGGACGGTTACTATGGCTACACCTTC. Translated, it gives CASSLTALDGYYGYTF. The chain uses TRBV5-1 and TRBJ1-2; D is unclear. The CDR3 has 16 amino acids. V was trimmed by 1 base and J by 3 bases, leaving 16 bases between them. Germline-derived CDR1 and CDR2 are SGHRS and YFSETQ.

The chain couples TRBV10-3 to TRBJ1-4; possible D gene TRBD1, 5 bases. Germline values: CDR1 ENHRY, CDR2 SYGVKD. This CDR3 comprises 13 residues. V was clipped by 10 bases and J by 5 bases, with 14 bases between them. CDR3 DNA sequence: TGTGCCACTCGGGACGGTGAAAATGAAAAACTGTTTTTT. This sequence encodes CATRDGENEKLFF.

The chain has TRBV18 and TRBJ2-7; D uncertain. Trimming took 2 bases from V and 3 from J, leaving 14 bases between them. Germline assignment: CDR1 KGHSH and CDR2 LQKENI. The CDR3 contains 15 residues. In DNA form, the CDR3 reads TGTGCCAGCTCACCAAACCTAACCCTTTACTACGAGCAGTACTTC. This gives the protein CASSPNLTLYYEQYF.

The chain links TRBV9 to TRBJ2-1; 9 nucleotides line up with TRBD2. Germline CDR1 SGDLS, CDR2 YYNGEE. This CDR3 has 16 amino acids. Trimming cost V 4 bases and J 2 bases; bases outside gene matches: 7. The CDR3 nucleotides read TGTGCCAGCAGCCTCTTTCTAGCGGGAACCTACAATGAGCAGTTCTTC. Translation gives CASSLFLAGTYNEQFF.

This clonotype was seen more than once but under ten times. This CDR3 is CASSTRTANTEAFF. For the CDR3, the DNA is TGTGCCAGCAGCACAAGGACGGCGAACACTGAAGCTTTCTTT. The chain has TRBV7-9 and TRBJ1-1; unclear D gene. The CDR3 runs to 14 residues. Germline V CDR1 and CDR2: SEHNR, FQNEAQ (reference sequence). V gave up 5 bases and J gave up 1 base, with 11 bases separating them.

There are a few counts of this clonotype. V gene TRBV27 combines with J gene TRBJ1-5; D is perhaps TRBD1 (5 bases). Trimming stripped 4 bases from V and 15 bases from J, with 13 bases between. The CDR3 is 11 amino acids. Germline CDR1 reads MNHEY; CDR2 reads SMNVEV (reference sequence). This CDR3 is CASSSKGYPHF. Here the CDR3 DNA reads TGTGCCAGCAGTTCAAAGGGGTATCCGCATTTT.

This clonotype came up once. The chain uses TRBV2 and TRBJ1-5, with 9 nucleotides matching TRBD1. The CDR3 spans 15 residues. Germline V gene sequence: CDR1 SNHLY, CDR2 FYNNEI. The V segment lost 7 bases and the J segment 6 bases; nucleotides outside the gene matches: 10. CDR3 sequence (DNA): TGTGCCAGCACCTTGGACAGGGGAGGGCTTCAGCCCCAGCATTTT. Protein product: CASTLDRGGLQPQHF. Full variable domain (outside the CDR3, taken from reference TRBV2 and TRBJ1-5): EPEVTQTPSHQVTQMGQEVILRCVPISNHLYFYWYRQILGQKVEFLVSFYNNEISEKSEIFDDQFSVERPDGSNFTLKIRSTKLEDSAMYFCASTLDRGGLQPQHFGDGTRLSIL.

The chain links TRBV5-1 to TRBJ2-3; unclear D gene. Germline V gene lookup returns CDR1 SGHRS and CDR2 YFSETQ. Trimming cost V 4 bases and J 6 bases, with 21 bases left between them. The CDR3 extends over 16 amino acids. This CDR3 is CASSKWLRGEGDTQYF. The CDR3 DNA is TGCGCCAGCAGCAAATGGCTCCGTGGGGAAGGGGATACGCAGTATTTT.

The sample holds a few counts of this clonotype. The chain recombines TRBV7-9 with TRBJ2-7, with D perhaps matching TRBD1 (5 bases). The V end was cut by 0 bases, the J end by 4 bases, with 16 bases between. Germline-derived CDR1 and CDR2 are SEHNR and FQNEAQ (reference sequence). The CDR3 is made up of 16 amino acids. The chain's CDR3 is CASSLARDSQPYEQYF. The CDR3, as DNA: TGTGCCAGCAGCTTAGCCAGGGATTCACAACCTTACGAGCAGTACTTC.